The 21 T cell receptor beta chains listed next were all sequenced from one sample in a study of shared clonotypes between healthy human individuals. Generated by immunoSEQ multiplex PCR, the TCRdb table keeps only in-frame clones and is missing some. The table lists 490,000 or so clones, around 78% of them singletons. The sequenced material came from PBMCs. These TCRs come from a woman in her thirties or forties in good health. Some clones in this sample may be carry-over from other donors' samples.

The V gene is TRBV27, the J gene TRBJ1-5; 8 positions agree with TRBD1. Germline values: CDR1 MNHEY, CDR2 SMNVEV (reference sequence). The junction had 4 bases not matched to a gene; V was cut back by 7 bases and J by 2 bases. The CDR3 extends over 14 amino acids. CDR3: CASTTGQGNQPQHF. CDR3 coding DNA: TGTGCCAGCACTACGGGACAGGGCAATCAGCCCCAGCATTTT.

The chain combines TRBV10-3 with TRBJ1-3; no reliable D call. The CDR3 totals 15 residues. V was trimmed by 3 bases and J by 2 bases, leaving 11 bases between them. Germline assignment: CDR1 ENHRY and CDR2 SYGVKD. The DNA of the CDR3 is TGTGCCATCAGTGACCGATCTGCAACTGGAAACACCATATATTTT. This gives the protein CAISDRSATGNTIYF.

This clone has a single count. CDR3 protein: CAWRTGGRETQYF. CDR3 in DNA: TGTGCCTGGAGGACAGGGGGCCGAGAGACCCAGTACTTC. This chain links TRBV30 with TRBJ2-5; 10 positions agree with TRBD1. CDR3 length: 13 residues. CDR1 is GTSNPN and CDR2 is SVGIG in the germline V gene (reference sequence). After removal of 3 bases from V and 4 bases from J, the junction contained 2 bases not matched to a gene. Supplemented by reference TRBV30 and TRBJ2-5, the full variable domain reads SQTIHQWPATLVQPVGSPLSLECTVEGTSNPNLYWYRQAAGRGLQLLFYSVGIGQISSEVPQNLSASRPQDRQFILSSKKLLLSDSGFYLCAWRTGGRETQYFGPGTRLLVL.

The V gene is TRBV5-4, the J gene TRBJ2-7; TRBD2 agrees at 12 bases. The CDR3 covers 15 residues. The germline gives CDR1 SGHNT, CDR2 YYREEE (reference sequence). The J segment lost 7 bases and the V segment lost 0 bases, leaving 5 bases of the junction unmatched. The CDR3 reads CASSLALAGGEEQYF. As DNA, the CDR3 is TGTGCCAGCAGCTTGGCGCTAGCGGGAGGGGAAGAGCAGTACTTC.

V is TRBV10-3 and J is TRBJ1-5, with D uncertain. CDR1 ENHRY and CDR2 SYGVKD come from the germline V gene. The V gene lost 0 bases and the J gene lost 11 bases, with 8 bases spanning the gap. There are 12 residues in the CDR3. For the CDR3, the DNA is TGTGCCATCAGTGAGTCGGGAGGGTCCCAGCATTTT. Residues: CAISESGGSQHF.

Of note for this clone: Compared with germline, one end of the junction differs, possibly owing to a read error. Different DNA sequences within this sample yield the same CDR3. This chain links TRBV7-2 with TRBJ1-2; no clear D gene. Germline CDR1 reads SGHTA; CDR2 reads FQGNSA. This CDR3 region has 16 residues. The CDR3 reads CASSLGGAGPLYGYTF. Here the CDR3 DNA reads TGTGCCAGCAGCTTAGGGGGAGCTGGCCCCCTCTATGGCTACACCTTT. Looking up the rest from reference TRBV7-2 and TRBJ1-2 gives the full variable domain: GAGVSQSPSNKVTEKGKDVELRCDPISGHTALYWYRQSLGQGLEFLIYFQGNSAPDKSGLPSDRFSAERTGGSVSTLTIQRTQQEDSAVYLCASSLGGAGPLYGYTFGSGTRLTVV.

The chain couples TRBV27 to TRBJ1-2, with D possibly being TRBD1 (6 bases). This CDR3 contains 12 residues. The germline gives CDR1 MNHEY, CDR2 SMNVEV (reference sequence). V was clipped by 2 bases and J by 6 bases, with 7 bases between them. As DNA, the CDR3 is TGTGCCAGCAGTTTAGGGGGCCATGGCTACACCTTC. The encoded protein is CASSLGGHGYTF.

The CDR3 loop reads CASSLAGPAETQYF. The CDR3 nucleotides are TGCGCCAGCAGCTTGGCGGGCCCGGCGGAGACCCAGTACTTC. The genes are TRBV5-1 and TRBJ2-5; no clear D gene. The CDR3 contains 14 residues. Germline CDR1 is SGHRS and CDR2 is YFSETQ. Trimming took off 0 bases at V and 5 bases at J, with 11 bases between the two ends.

CDR3: CAWSQGNTIYF. DNA of the CDR3: TGTGCCTGGAGTCAAGGAAACACCATATATTTT. The V and J genes are TRBV30 and TRBJ1-3; D is uncertain. V was clipped by 2 bases and J by 4 bases, with 3 bases between them. The CDR3 consists of 11 residues. Germline CDR1 GTSNPN, CDR2 SVGIG (reference sequence).

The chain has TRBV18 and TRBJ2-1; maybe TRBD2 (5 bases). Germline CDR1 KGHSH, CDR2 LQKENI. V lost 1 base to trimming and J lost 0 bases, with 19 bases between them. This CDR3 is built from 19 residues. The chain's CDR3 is CASSPLPRRQVSSYNEQFF. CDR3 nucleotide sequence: TGTGCCAGCTCACCACTCCCGCGGAGGCAGGTTAGCTCCTACAATGAGCAGTTCTTC.

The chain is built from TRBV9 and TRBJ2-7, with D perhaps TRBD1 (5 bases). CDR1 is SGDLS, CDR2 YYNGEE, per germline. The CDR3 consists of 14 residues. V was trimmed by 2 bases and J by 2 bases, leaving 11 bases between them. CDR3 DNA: TGTGCCAGCAGCGTGACAGCTGATCCCTACGAGCAGTACTTC. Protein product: CASSVTADPYEQYF.

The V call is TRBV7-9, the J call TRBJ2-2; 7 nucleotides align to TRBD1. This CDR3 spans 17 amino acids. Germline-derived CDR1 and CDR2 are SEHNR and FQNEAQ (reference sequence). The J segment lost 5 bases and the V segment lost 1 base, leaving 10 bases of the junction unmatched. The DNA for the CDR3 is TGTGCCAGCAGCTTAGGCCCCACGACAGGGAATACCGGGGAGCTGTTTTTT. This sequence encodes CASSLGPTTGNTGELFF.

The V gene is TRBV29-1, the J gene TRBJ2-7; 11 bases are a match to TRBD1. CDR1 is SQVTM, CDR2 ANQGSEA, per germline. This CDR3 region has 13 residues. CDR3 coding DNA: TGCGGCGCCACAGGACAGGGGGCTCACGTGCAGTACTTC. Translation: CGATGQGAHVQYF.

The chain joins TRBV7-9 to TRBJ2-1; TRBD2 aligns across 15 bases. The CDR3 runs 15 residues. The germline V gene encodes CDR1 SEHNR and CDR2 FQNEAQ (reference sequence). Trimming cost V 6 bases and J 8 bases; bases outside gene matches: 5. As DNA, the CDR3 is TGTGCCAGCAGTTTCGGGACTAGCGGGAGGCATGAGCAGTTCTTC. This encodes CASSFGTSGRHEQFF.

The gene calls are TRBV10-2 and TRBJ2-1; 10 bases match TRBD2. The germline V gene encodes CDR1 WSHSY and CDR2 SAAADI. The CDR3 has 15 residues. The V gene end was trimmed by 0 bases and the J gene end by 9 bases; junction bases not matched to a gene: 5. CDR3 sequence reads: CASSESLAGIGEQFF. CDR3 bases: TGCGCCAGCAGTGAGTCACTAGCGGGAATTGGTGAGCAGTTCTTC.

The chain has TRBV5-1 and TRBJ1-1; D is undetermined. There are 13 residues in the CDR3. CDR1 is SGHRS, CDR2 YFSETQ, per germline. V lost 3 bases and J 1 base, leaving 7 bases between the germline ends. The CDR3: CASSSRGNTEAFF. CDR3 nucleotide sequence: TGCGCCAGCAGCTCGCGGGGGAACACTGAAGCTTTCTTT.

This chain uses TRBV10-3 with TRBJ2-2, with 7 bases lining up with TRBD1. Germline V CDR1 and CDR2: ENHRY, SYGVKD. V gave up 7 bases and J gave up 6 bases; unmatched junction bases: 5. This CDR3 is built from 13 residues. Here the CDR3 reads CAIKGASAGELFF. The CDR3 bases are TGTGCCATCAAGGGGGCATCGGCCGGGGAGCTGTTTTTT.

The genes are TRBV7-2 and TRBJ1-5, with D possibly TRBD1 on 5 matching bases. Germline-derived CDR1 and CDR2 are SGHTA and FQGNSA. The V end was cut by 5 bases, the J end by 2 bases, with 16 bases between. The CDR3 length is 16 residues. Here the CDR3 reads CASSPGARVGNQPQHF. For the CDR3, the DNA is TGTGCCAGCAGCCCTGGGGCCAGGGTGGGCAATCAGCCCCAGCATTTT.

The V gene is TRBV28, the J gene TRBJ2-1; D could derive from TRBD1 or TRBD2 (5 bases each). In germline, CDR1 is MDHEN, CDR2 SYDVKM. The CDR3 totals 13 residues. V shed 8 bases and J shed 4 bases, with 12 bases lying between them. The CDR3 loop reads CASRTGAYNEQFF. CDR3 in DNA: TGTGCCAGCCGAACCGGGGCATACAATGAGCAGTTCTTC.

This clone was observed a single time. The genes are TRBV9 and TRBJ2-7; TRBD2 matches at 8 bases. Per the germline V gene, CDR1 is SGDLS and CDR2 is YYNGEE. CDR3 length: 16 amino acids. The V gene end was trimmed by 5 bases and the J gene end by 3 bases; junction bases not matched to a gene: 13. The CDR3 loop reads CASSRTGRDPIYEQYF. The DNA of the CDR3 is TGTGCCAGCAGTCGTACCGGGAGGGACCCCATCTACGAGCAGTACTTC.

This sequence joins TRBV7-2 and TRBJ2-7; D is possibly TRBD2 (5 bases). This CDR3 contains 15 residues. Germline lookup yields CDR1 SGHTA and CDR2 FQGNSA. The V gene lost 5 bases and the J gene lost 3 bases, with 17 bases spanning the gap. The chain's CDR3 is CASSRILSSIYEQYF. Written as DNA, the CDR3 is TGTGCCAGCAGCCGCATCCTTTCTAGCATCTACGAGCAGTACTTC.